The clone carrying this T cell receptor (beta chain) was seen a single time. CDR1 and CDR2 (germline): SGHVS, FQNEAQ. V was shortened by 4 bases and J by 3 bases, with 10 bases between the two germline ends. CDR3 size: 13 residues. Co-extracting RNA and DNA was done with roughly 17-32 mg of unsorted bulk tissue as input. This record belongs to a study of tumor-infiltrating lymphocytes in primary liver carcinoma. From approximately 0.5 ug of total RNA, TCR beta-specific cDNA was reverse-transcribed using a constant-region primer. Slightly modified ARM-PCR, run as three nested multiplex PCR rounds, produced the TCR beta libraries. It was with TRBV1-TRBV30 forward primers and a C-beta reverse primer that the first two PCR rounds were run, at roughly 10 cycles each. From the multiplex PCR reads, TCRdb called clonotypes with MiXCR, one entry per CDR3 protein. The sample lists around 100,000 distinct CDR3 sequences, around two thirds seen once, with 9.5% in the top ten.

The chain has TRBV7-8 and TRBJ2-7; D may be TRBD1 (5 bases). Sequencing used liver tumor tissue from sampling region 5. Subset reported: tumor region T5, tumor centre. This receptor was obtained from a woman in her sixties with primary liver carcinoma and hepatitis B virus infection. CDR3 residues: CASSWKQVYEQYF. For the CDR3, the DNA is TGTGCCAGCAGCTGGAAACAGGTCTACGAGCAGTACTTC.